These T cell receptor beta chains were read from a single sample in a study of CD8 T cells in ankylosing spondylitis. TCRdb used MiXCR to reprocess the 5' RACE reads, holding one entry per CDR3 protein. Found here are around 28,000 distinct CDR3 sequences, less than 40% of them singletons; the top ten hold over 40%. The sample consisted of synovial fluid, either unsorted or a sorted T cell fraction (not recorded which). These receptors were obtained from a male donor with ankylosing spondylitis. The CDR3 runs from the conserved cysteine through the conserved F or W.

J: TRBJ2-2; V: TRBV7-9; CDR3: CASTTTGELFF
J: TRBJ1-1; V: TRBV20-1; CDR3: CSARNPDSLNTEAFF
J: TRBJ2-7; V: TRBV12-3/TRBV12-4; CDR3: CASSEGQGIYEQYF
J: TRBJ1-1; V: TRBV12-3/TRBV12-4; CDR3: CASRPGLTEAFF
J: TRBJ1-1; V: TRBV2; CDR3: CASSELGANTEAFF
J: TRBJ2-3; V: TRBV27; CDR3: CASSFGGPSHAQYF
J: TRBJ2-1; V: TRBV24-1; CDR3: CATGTSGTYNEQFF
J: TRBJ2-7; V: TRBV11-2; CDR3: CASSLEDRSSYEQYF
J: TRBJ2-3; V: TRBV4-1; CDR3: CASSYRDGTDTQYF
J: TRBJ2-2; V: TRBV24-1; CDR3: CATSDPTWTSGRAPNTGELFF
J: TRBJ2-2; V: TRBV4-2; CDR3: CASSQYFASNPLGELFF
J: TRBJ2-5; V: TRBV11-2; CDR3: CASSIRLAETQYF
J: TRBJ1-2; V: TRBV14; CDR3: CASSETTGPWGYTF
J: TRBJ2-5; V: TRBV29-1; CDR3: CSVDGLAGVGETQYF
J: TRBJ1-2; V: TRBV7-2; CDR3: CASSFPGGDYGYTF
J: TRBJ1-1; V: TRBV6-2/TRBV6-3; CDR3: CASSYSLGQGGSYTEAFF
J: TRBJ1-5; V: TRBV2; CDR3: CASSEIWGTNQPQHF
J: TRBJ1-1; V: TRBV13; CDR3: CASWREGTEAFF
J: TRBJ1-2; V: TRBV11-2; CDR3: CASSFGGGSNYGYTF
J: TRBJ2-2; V: TRBV3-1; CDR3: CASSQDGEGDAGELFFF
J: TRBJ1-5; V: TRBV5-1; CDR3: CASSLVGAPNQPQHF